The subject of this entry is one T cell receptor (beta chain). Without a recorded count, this clonotype is taken to be large (0.1 to 1%) from its frequency. Its antigen target is currently unknown. This entry is derived from a study of CD8 T cells in cerebrospinal fluid in Alzheimer's disease (dated by TCRdb to the early 2020s). Describing the broader study: The study used two single-cell methods, plate-based nested PCR sequencing and droplet-based sequencing, to evaluate clonal expansion of CSF T cells. A total of about 25 samples were covered by the CSF gene-expression analysis, which included Parkinson's disease patients. In the droplet-based CSF analysis comparing patients with controls, 10 or so healthy controls (roughly 11,000 cells) and 10 or so patients with MCI or Alzheimer's disease (more than 10,000 cells) were included. The study tested whether clonally expanded T cells were present in cerebrospinal fluid from healthy elderly individuals and from patients with neurodegenerative disease. Beyond this particular receptor, the publication reports: The EBV-specific clones were neither the most highly expanded clones nor enriched among patients. Only samples with detectable clones (about eleven healthy, 5 MCI, 5 AD, 6 PD) were included in the overall clonality comparison. When data were pooled, most of the 6 Alzheimer's patients but only 1 of 10 healthy subjects had a highly expanded clone, defined as at least 3% of TCRs. Compared with controls, patients with MCI or Alzheimer's disease had a higher percentage of their CSF TCRs made up by the single largest clone. Finding EBV-specific TCRs in CSF, the authors cautioned, does not establish a causal link between EBV and Alzheimer's disease.

Every participant was in good physical condition and had no acute infectious disease. Live CSF cells for droplet-based sequencing were sorted with a live/dead marker. To pellet immune cells, CSF obtained by lumbar puncture was centrifuged at 300g. CSF samples were inspected for red blood cells, and any blood-contaminated sample was excluded. CSF cells were cryopreserved in freezing medium, frozen overnight at -80 degrees C, and subsequently stored in liquid nitrogen. Before analysis, CSF samples were kept in storage for less than six months. Receptor amplification or capture employed 10x single-cell sequencing. 10X Genomics single-cell V(D)J and 5' gene-expression libraries were used to profile CSF cells. An Illumina NextSeq550 was used to sequence CSF single-cell TCR libraries. Concerning the study's data processing: V(D)J reads were aligned to the vdj-GRCh38 alts ensemble 2.0.0 reference and processed with the Cell Ranger vdj pipeline. A clonotype was defined as a group of cell barcodes sharing the same set of productive CDR3 nucleotide sequences. To link clonality with transcriptional profiles, clonotype information was incorporated into Seurat v3.0 gene-expression metadata. Any CSF cell with more than 1,800 genes, more than 7,500 UMIs or more than 10% mitochondrial reads was excluded. To identify TCRs with known antigen specificity, CDR3-beta sequences were compared against VDJdb. Only TCRs with complete alpha and beta chains were included in the network analysis of clone sharing, which used the R package qgraph. After reprocessing by TCRdb, each CDR3 protein sequence is one entry, and no DNA is given. TCRdb assigned the V and J calls; the authors' analysis was not used. The sample table gives 1,500 to 2,000 distinct CDR3 sequences. Under 11% of the sample is held by the ten biggest clonotypes.

Looking up the germline V gene (reference sequence) yields CDR1 SEHNR and CDR2 FQNEAQ. CDR3 length: 15 amino acids, cysteine to phenylalanine. The DNA is unrecorded. The chain uses TRBV7-9 and TRBJ2-4. Sequencing was carried out using cerebrospinal fluid. The receptor was derived from a human donor in good health. The CDR3 region: CASNGLGGSMNIQYF.